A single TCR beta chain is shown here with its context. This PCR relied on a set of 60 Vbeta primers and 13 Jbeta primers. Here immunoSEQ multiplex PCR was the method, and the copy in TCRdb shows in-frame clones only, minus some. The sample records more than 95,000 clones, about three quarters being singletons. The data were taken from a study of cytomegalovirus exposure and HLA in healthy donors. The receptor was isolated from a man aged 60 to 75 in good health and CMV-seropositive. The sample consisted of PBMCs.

The CDR3 loop is CASSVAGDSNQPQHF. CDR3 DNA: TGTGCCAGTAGTGTGGCGGGGGATAGCAATCAGCCCCAGCATTTT. This chain joins TRBV19 and TRBJ1-5, with D possibly being TRBD1 (5 bases). The CDR3 loop spans 15 amino acids. V shed 5 bases and J shed 0 bases, with 11 bases lying between them. Germline CDR1 is LNHDA and CDR2 is SQIVND (reference sequence).